This entry is about one TCR beta chain. Trimming at V came to 6 bases and at J to 5 bases, leaving 15 bases not matched to a gene. The CDR3 covers 16 residues. Germline loops: CDR1 MDHEN, CDR2 SYDVKM. Method: immunoSEQ multiplex PCR; TCRdb's copy keeps in-frame clones and lacks some. The table shows over 50,000 clones, with approximately 88% occurring only once. The data were taken from a study of T cell changes during pregnancy in multiple sclerosis. This material consisted of peripheral blood, taken in the first trimester of pregnancy. The clonotype comes from a female donor with multiple sclerosis, enrolled in a pregnancy study. The chain is built from TRBV28 and TRBJ1-2; 7 nucleotides agree with TRBD1. The chain's CDR3 is CASRLFRTGDLYGYTF. CDR3 sequence (DNA): TGTGCCAGCAGACTATTCCGTACAGGGGACTTATATGGCTACACCTTC.